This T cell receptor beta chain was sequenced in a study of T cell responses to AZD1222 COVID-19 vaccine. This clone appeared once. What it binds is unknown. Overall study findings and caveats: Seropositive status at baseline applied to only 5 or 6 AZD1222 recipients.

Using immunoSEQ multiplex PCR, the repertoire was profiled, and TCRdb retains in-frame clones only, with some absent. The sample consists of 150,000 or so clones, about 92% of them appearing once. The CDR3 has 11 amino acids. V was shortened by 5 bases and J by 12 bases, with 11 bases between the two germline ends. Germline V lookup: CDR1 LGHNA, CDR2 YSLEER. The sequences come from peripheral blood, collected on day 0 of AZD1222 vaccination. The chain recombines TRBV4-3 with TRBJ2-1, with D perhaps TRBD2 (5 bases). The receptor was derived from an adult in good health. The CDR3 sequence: CASSNRGAQFF. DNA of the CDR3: TGCGCCAGCAGCAACCGGGGAGCGCAGTTCTTC.